The TCR beta chain under discussion was sequenced for a study of naive and memory T cell subsets. An equimolar mix of two oligonucleotides served as the beta constant-region primer for TRBC1 and TRBC2. TCRdb recomputed calls from the UMI-ligation and nested PCR reads with MiXCR, one row per CDR3 protein. In the table there are 130,000 to 150,000 distinct CDR3 sequences, about 18% of which are singletons. Study-level results: Over 95% of naive TCR sequences appeared only once after error correction, unlike memory subsets.

On this clonotype: No antigen is known for it.

This CDR3 region has 15 residues. Germline V gene sequence: CDR1 ENHRY, CDR2 SYGVKD. Trimming stripped 0 bases from V and 0 bases from J, with 7 bases between. The sequence came from a human donor in good health. The sequencing sample was made of naive CD4+ T cells from blood. V and J are TRBV10-3 and TRBJ2-3, with unresolved D. The CDR3 loop is CAISESTFSTDTQYF. The CDR3 nucleotides read TGTGCCATCAGTGAGTCAACTTTTAGCACAGATACGCAGTATTTT.